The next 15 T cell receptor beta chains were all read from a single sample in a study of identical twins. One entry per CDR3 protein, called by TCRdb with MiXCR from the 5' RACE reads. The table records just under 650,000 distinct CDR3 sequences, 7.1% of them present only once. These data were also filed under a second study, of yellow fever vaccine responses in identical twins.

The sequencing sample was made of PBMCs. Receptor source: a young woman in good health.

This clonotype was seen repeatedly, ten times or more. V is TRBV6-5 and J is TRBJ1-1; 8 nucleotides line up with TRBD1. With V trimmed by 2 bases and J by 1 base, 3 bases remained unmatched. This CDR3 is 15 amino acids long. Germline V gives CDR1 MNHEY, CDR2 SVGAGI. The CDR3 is CASSYLDRANTEAFF. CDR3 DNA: TGTGCCAGCAGTTACCTGGACAGGGCGAACACTGAAGCTTTCTTT.

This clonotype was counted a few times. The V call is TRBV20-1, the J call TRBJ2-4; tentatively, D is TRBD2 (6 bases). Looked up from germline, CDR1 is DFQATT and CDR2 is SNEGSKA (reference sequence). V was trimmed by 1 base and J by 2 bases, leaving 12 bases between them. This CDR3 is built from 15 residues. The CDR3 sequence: CSARAAGQTKNIQYF. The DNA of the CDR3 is TGCAGTGCTAGAGCTGCGGGGCAGACCAAAAACATTCAGTACTTC.

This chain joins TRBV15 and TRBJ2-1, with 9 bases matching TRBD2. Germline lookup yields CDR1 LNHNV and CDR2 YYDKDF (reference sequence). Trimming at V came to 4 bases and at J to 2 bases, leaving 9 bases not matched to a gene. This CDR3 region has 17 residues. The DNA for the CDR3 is TGTGCCACCAGCAATAAGGTGAGACTAGCGGCCTACAATGAGCAGTTCTTC. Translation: CATSNKVRLAAYNEQFF.

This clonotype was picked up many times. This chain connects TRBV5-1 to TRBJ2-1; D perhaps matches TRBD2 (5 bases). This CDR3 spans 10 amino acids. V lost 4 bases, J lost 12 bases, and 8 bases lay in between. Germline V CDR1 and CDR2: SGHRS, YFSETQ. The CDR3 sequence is CASSGEWQFF. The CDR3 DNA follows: TGCGCCAGCAGCGGGGAGTGGCAGTTCTTC.

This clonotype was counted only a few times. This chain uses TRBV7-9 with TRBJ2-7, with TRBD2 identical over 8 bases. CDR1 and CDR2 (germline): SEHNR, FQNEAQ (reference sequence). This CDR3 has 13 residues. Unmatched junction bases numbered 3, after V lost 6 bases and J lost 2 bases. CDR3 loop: CASSFSGAYEQYF. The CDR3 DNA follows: TGTGCCAGCAGTTTTAGCGGGGCCTACGAGCAGTACTTC. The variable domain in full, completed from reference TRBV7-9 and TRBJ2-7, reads DTGVSQNPRHKITKRGQNVTFRCDPISEHNRLYWYRQTLGQGPEFLTYFQNEAQLEKSRLLSDRFSAERPKGSFSTLEIQRTEQGDSAMYLCASSFSGAYEQYFGPGTRLTVT.

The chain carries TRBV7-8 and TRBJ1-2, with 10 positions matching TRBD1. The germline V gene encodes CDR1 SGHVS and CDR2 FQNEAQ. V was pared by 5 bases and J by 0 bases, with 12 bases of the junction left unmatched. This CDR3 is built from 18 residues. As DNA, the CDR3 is TGTGCCAGCAGCATACGACGACAGGGGGCTTTAGCTAACTATGGCTACACCTTC. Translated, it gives CASSIRRQGALANYGYTF.

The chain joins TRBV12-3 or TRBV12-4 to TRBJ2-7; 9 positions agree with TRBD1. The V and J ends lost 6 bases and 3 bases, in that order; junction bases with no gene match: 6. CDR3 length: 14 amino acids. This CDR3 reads CASSSGQGVYEQYF. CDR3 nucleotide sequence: TGTGCCAGCAGCTCGGGACAGGGAGTCTACGAGCAGTACTTC.

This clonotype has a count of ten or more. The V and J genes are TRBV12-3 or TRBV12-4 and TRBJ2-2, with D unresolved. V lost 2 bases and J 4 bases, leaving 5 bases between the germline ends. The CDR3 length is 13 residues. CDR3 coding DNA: TGTGCCAGCAGTTTAAGTATCACCGGGGAGCTGTTTTTT. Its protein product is CASSLSITGELFF.

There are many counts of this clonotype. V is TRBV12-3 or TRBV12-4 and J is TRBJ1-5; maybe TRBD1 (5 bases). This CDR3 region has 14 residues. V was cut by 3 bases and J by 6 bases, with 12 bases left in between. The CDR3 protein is CASSLGGVGQPQHF. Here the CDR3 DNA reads TGTGCCAGCAGTTTGGGAGGGGTCGGTCAGCCCCAGCATTTT.

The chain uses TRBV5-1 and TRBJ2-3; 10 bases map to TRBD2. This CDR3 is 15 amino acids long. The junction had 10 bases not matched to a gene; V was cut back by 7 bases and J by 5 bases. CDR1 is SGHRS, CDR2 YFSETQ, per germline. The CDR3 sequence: CASAMGLAYGDTQYF. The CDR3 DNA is TGCGCCAGCGCCATGGGACTAGCGTACGGAGATACGCAGTATTTT.

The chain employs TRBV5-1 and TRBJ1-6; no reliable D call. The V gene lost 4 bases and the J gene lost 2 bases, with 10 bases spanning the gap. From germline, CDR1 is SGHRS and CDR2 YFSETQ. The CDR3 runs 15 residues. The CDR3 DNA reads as TGCGCCAGCAGCACCGGGGTCACCTATAATTCACCCCTCCACTTT. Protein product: CASSTGVTYNSPLHF.

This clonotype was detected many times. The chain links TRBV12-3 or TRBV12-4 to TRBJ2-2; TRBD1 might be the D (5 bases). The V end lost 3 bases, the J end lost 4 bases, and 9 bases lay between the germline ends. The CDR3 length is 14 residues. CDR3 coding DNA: TGTGCCAGCAGTTTGGAAGGGGCCACCGGGGAGCTGTTTTTT. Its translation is CASSLEGATGELFF.

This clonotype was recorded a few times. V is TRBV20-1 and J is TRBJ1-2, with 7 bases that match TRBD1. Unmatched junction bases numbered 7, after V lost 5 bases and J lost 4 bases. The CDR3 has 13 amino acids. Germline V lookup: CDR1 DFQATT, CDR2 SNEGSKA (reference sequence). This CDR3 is CSAVKGGGYGYTF. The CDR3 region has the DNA TGCAGTGCTGTCAAAGGGGGCGGCTATGGCTACACCTTC.

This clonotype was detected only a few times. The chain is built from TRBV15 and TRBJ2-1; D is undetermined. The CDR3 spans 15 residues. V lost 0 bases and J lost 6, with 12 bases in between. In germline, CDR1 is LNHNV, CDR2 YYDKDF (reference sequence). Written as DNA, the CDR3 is TGTGCCACCAGCAGAGATCATGCTGGGCGCAATGAGCAGTTCTTC. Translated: CATSRDHAGRNEQFF.

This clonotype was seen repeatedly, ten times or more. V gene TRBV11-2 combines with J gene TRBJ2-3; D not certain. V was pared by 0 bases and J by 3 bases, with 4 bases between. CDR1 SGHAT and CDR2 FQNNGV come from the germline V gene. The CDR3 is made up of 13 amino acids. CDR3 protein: CASSLEITDTQYF. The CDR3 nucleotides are TGTGCCAGCAGCTTAGAAATTACAGATACGCAGTATTTT.